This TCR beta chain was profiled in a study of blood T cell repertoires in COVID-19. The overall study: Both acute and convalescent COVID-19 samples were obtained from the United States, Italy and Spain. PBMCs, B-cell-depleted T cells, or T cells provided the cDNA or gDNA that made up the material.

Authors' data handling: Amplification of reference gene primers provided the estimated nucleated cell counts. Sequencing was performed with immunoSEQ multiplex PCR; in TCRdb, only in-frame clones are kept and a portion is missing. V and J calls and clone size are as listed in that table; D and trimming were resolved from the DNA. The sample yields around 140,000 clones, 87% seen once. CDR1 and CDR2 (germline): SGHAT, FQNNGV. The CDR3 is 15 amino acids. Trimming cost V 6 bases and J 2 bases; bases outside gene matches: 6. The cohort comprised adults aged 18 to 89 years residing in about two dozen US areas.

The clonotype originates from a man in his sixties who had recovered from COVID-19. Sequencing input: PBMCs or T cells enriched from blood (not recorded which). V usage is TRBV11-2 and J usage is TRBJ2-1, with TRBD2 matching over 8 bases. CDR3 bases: TGTGCCAGCAGGCGAGTAGCGGGGACCTACAATGAGCAGTTCTTC. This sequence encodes CASRRVAGTYNEQFF.